A selection of T cell receptor beta chains follows, all from one sample in a study of a mutant IDH1 vaccine in newly diagnosed glioma. Measured with immunoSEQ multiplex PCR; TCRdb has only the in-frame clones, and not every one. The repertoire holds around 31,000 clones, with around 80% as singletons. Antigens of these TCRs are unknown. The starting material was PBMCs, obtained from a glioma patient whose treatment included an IDH1 peptide vaccine. These TCRs come from a woman between 40 and 55 years old with glioma. The CDR3 runs from the conserved cysteine through the conserved F or W. A D gene is named only where the DNA matches it firmly. Some rows mark clone size as missing; the rest say once, few, many or name a class of expanded clone.

D: TRBD1; size: NA; J: TRBJ2-7; V: TRBV9; DNA: TGTGCCAGCAGCGGCCAGTCCGGGACAGGGGCGTACGAGCAGTACTTC; CDR3: CASSGQSGTGAYEQYF
D: NA; size: NA; J: TRBJ2-3; V: TRBV19; DNA: TGTGCCAGTAGTGTGCCGCGGTCCACAGATACGCAGTATTTT; CDR3: CASSVPRSTDTQYF
D: NA; size: NA; J: TRBJ1-1; V: TRBV2; DNA: TGTGCCAGCCGCCGGGACGTCCGGGGTGCCACTGAAGCTTTCTTT; CDR3: CASRRDVRGATEAFF
D: NA; size: NA; J: TRBJ1-1; V: TRBV9; DNA: TGTGCCAGCAGCGTAGGACAGCTGGGAAACACTGAAGCTTTCTTT; CDR3: CASSVGQLGNTEAFF
D: NA; size: once; J: TRBJ1-2; V: TRBV7-9; DNA: TGTGCCAGCAGCTTAGGAACAGGGAGCTATGGCTACACCTTC; CDR3: CASSLGTGSYGYTF
D: NA; size: NA; J: TRBJ1-1; V: TRBV5-4; DNA: TGTGCCAGCAGCATGACTTTTAACACTGAAGCTTTCTTT; CDR3: CASSMTFNTEAFF
D: NA; size: once; J: TRBJ1-2; V: TRBV6-6; DNA: TGTGCCAGCAGTTTCGTTGTGACGGAAAGCTATGGCTACACCTTC; CDR3: CASSFVVTESYGYTF
D: NA; size: NA; J: TRBJ2-5; V: TRBV7-9; DNA: TGTGCCAGCAGATTGGGCGGTCCAAGAGAGACCCAGTACTTC; CDR3: CASRLGGPRETQYF
D: NA; size: NA; J: TRBJ2-7; V: TRBV29-1; DNA: TGCAGCGTTGAATGGGTGACAGGCGACTCCTACGAGCAGTACTTC; CDR3: CSVEWVTGDSYEQYF
D: TRBD1; size: NA; J: TRBJ1-5; V: TRBV6-1; DNA: TGTGCCAGCAGACTCGACAGGGTAAAGAATCAGCCCCAGCATTTT; CDR3: CASRLDRVKNQPQHF
D: NA; size: NA; J: TRBJ2-5; V: TRBV13; DNA: TGTGCCAGCAGCATTCAAACTAGGGTGGGGACCCAGTACTTC; CDR3: CASSIQTRVGTQYF